The entry that follows covers one TCR beta chain sequence. Other DNA sequences in this sample translate to the same CDR3. The record originates from a study of blood T cell repertoires in COVID-19. As for the study in general: Both acute and convalescent COVID-19 samples were obtained from the United States, Italy and Spain. T cells, B-cell-depleted T cells, or PBMCs supplied cDNA or gDNA.

Sequenced by immunoSEQ multiplex PCR; TCRdb stores in-frame clones only, minus some. The table has some 210,000 clones, under 90% seen once. Germline lookup yields CDR1 MNHEY and CDR2 SMNVEV (reference sequence). The CDR3 is 14 amino acids. The V end lost 5 bases, the J end lost 0 bases, and 5 bases lay between the germline ends. The TCR originated in a human donor in a cohort sampled during active COVID-19. The genes are TRBV27 and TRBJ2-6, with D uncertain. The source material was peripheral blood. DNA of the CDR3: TGTGCCAGCAGTACGGGCTCTGGGGCCAACGTCCTGACTTTC. It yields the protein CASSTGSGANVLTF.